The clone carrying this T cell receptor beta chain was picked up one time. The data are from a study of shared clonotypes between healthy human individuals. Study-level information: Samples came from a couple of female and three male donors aged 18 to 49.

Trimming stripped 2 bases from V and 1 base from J, with 18 bases between. Germline V lookup: CDR1 ENHRY, CDR2 SYGVKD. The CDR3 runs 17 residues. Naive CD8 cells lacked CD45RO, underwent positive selection for CCR7 and left out terminally differentiated effector memory CD45RA+ cells. Study donors comprised healthy, HIV-negative adults devoid of recent acute infection or vaccination. Assay used: immunoSEQ multiplex PCR; TCRdb lists only in-frame clones, some missing. Of about 2.1 million clones in the sample, around 93% were seen once. The chain couples TRBV10-3 to TRBJ2-7; TRBD1 might be the D (7 bases). The specimen was naive CD8+ T cells from PBMCs. This TCR came from a man aged 18 to 35 in good health. Some clones in this sample may be carry-over from other donors' samples. The CDR3 region is CAISERGGTEGSYEQYF. Written as DNA, the CDR3 is TGTGCCATCAGTGAGCGAGGGGGGACAGAAGGATCCTACGAGCAGTACTTC.